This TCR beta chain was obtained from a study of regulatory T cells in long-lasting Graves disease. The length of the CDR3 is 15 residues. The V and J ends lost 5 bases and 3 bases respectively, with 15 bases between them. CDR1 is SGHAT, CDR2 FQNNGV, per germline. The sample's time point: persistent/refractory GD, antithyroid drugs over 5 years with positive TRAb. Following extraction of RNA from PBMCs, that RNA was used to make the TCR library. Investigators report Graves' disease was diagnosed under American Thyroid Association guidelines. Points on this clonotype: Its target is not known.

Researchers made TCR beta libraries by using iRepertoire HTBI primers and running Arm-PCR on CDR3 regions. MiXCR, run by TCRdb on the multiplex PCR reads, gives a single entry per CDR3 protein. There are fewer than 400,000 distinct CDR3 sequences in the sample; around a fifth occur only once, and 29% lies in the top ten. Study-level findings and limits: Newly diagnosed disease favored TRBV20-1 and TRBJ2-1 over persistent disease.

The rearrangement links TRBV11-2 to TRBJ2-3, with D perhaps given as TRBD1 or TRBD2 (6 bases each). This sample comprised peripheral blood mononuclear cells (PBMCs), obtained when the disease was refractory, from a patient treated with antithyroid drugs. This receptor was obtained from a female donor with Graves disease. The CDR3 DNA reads TGTGCCAGCAGCCCACAGCTAGGGGGGACAGATACGCAGTATTTT. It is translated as CASSPQLGGTDTQYF.